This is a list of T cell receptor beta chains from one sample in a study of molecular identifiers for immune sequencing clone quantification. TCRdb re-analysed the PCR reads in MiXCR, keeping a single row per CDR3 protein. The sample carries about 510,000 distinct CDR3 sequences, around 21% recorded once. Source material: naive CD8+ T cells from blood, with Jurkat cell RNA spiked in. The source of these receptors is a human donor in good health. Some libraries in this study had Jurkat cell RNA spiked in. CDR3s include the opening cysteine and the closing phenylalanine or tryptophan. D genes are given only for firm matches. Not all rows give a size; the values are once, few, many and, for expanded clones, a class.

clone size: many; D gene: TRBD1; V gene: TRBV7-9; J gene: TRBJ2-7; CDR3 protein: CASSSSQGTGEQYF; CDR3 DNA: TGTGCCAGCAGTTCCTCACAGGGGACGGGTGAGCAGTACTTC
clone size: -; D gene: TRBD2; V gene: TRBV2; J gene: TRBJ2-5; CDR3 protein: CASSEPGTSGSETQYF; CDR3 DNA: TGTGCCAGCAGTGAACCGGGGACTAGCGGATCGGAGACCCAGTACTTC
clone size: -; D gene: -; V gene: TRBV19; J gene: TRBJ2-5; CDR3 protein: CASSSRGPGALETQYF; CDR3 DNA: TGTGCCAGTAGTAGCCGGGGTCCGGGGGCTCTAGAGACCCAGTACTTC
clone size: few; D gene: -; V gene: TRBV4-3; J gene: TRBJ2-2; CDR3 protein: CASSQVYGNTGELFF; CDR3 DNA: TGCGCCAGCAGCCAAGTTTACGGTAACACCGGGGAGCTGTTTTTT
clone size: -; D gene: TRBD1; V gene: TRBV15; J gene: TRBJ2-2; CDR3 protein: CATSRDRTGQNTGELFF; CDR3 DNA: TGTGCCACCAGCAGAGATCGGACAGGGCAGAACACCGGGGAGCTGTTTTTT
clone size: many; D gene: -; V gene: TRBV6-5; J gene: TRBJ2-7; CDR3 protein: CASSPRGTSYEQYF; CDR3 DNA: TGTGCCAGCAGTCCACGGGGGACCTCCTACGAGCAGTACTTC
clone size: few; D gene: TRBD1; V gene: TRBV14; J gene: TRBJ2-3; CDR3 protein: CASSQNRGRTDTQYF; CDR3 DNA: TGTGCCAGCAGCCAGAACAGGGGGAGAACAGATACGCAGTATTTT
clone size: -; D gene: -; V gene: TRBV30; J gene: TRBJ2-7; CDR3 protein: CAWSSSSYERYF; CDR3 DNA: TGTGCCTGGAGCAGCAGCTCCTACGAGCGGTACTTC
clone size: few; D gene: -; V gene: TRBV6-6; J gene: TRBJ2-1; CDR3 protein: CASSSPPRVSYNEQFF; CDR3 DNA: TGTGCCAGCAGTTCGCCACCCCGAGTCTCCTACAATGAGCAGTTCTTC
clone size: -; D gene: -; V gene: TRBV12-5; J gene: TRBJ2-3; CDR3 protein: CASGLGARGATDTQYF; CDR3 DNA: TGTGCTAGTGGTTTGGGGGCCAGGGGCGCGACAGATACGCAGTATTTT
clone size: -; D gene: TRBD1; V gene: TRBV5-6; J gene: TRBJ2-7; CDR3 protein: CASSGGQGGYEQYF; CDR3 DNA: TGTGCCAGCAGCGGAGGACAGGGGGGCTACGAGCAGTACTTC
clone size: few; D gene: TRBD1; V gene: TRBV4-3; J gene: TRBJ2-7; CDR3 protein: CASSQNAGQGGYEQYF; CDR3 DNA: TGCGCCAGCAGCCAAAACGCGGGACAGGGAGGGTACGAGCAGTACTTC
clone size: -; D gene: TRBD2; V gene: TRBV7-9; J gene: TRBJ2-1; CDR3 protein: CASSRSRIGGFDEQFF; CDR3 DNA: TGTGCCAGCAGCCGGTCCCGAATCGGGGGGTTCGATGAGCAGTTCTTC
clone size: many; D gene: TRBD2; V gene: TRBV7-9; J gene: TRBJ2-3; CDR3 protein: CASSSTVGGASTDTQYF; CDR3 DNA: TGTGCCAGCAGCTCTACCGTCGGGGGGGCGTCCACAGATACGCAGTATTTT
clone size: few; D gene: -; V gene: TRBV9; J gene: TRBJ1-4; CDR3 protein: CASSVAQVNEKLFF; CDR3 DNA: TGTGCCAGCAGCGTGGCCCAGGTTAATGAAAAACTGTTTTTT
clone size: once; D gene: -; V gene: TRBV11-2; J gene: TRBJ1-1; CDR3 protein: CASSLFQGNTEAFF; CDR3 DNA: TGTGCCAGCAGCTTATTTCAGGGGAATACTGAAGCTTTCTTT
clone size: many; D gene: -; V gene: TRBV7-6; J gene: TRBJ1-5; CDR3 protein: CASSLSGGSGQPQHF; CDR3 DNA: TGTGCCAGCAGCTTATCGGGGGGGTCGGGTCAGCCCCAGCATTTT
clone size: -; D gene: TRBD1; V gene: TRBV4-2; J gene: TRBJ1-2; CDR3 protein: CASRDRSKNYSYTF; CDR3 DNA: TGTGCCAGCAGGGACAGGAGTAAGAACTATAGCTACACCTTC
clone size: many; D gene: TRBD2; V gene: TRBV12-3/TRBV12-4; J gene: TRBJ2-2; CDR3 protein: CASKPGGATITGELFF; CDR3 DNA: TGTGCCAGCAAACCCGGGGGGGCTACGATCACCGGGGAGCTGTTTTTT
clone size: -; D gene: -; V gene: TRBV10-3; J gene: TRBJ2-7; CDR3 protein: CAIRRPEDYEQYF; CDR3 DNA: TGTGCCATCAGGCGGCCGGAGGACTACGAGCAGTACTTC
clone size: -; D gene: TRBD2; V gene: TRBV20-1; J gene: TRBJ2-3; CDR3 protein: CSARDLLAGVGTDTQYF; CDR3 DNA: TGCAGTGCTAGAGATCTCCTAGCGGGAGTTGGTACAGATACGCAGTATTTT
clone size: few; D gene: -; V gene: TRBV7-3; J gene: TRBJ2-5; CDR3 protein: CASSPSGRAIQETQYF; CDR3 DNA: TGTGCCAGCAGCCCATCCGGTCGGGCAATCCAAGAGACCCAGTACTTC